Below, 27 T cell receptor beta chains from the same sample are listed, as sequenced in a study of cytomegalovirus exposure and HLA in healthy donors. Sequencing used immunoSEQ multiplex PCR; TCRdb keeps in-frame clones, though not all of them. The top ten hold about 6% of the sample, which has 90,000 to 150,000 clones, 88% seen once. The specimen was PBMCs. The receptors were sampled from a woman aged 18-29 years in good health and CMV-seropositive.

This chain links TRBV19 with TRBJ2-7, with D perhaps TRBD1 (6 bases). The ends were cut back, 10 bases at V and 6 bases at J, with 19 bases in the middle. The CDR3 is made up of 13 amino acids. Germline values: CDR1 LNHDA, CDR2 SQIVND (reference sequence). CDR3 bases: TGTGCCACCTCGACAGGTACCCAAGTCGAGCAGTACTTC. Its translation is CATSTGTQVEQYF.

The V gene is TRBV4-2, the J gene TRBJ2-7, with TRBD2 identical over 10 bases. Germline-derived CDR1 and CDR2 are LGHNA and YNFKEQ. The CDR3 sequence is 16 residues long. V shed 0 bases, J shed 1 base, and the junction held 3 bases outside the gene matches. In DNA form, the CDR3 reads TGTGCCAGCAGCCAAGATGCTAGCGGGAGTTCCTACGAGCAGTACTTC. The encoded protein is CASSQDASGSSYEQYF.

This sequence joins TRBV21-1 and TRBJ2-7; the table's D call, TRBD2, was not checked against the DNA. TRBV21-1 has pseudogene status. This CDR3 has 22 amino acids. The CDR3 nucleotides read TGTGCCAGCAGCAAGTTTGAGGTAGGAACAGGGGGAAGCGGGAGGGAAAAGGAGGAGCAGTACTTC. Residues: CASSKFEVGTGGSGREKEEQYF.

The chain carries TRBV5-4 and TRBJ2-1; 7 nucleotides line up with TRBD1. The germline V gene has CDR1 SGHNT and CDR2 YYREEE (reference sequence). The length of the CDR3 is 15 residues. V shed 4 bases, J shed 0 bases, and the junction held 4 bases outside the gene matches. CDR3 sequence: CASSPTGSSYNEQFF. The CDR3 nucleotides read TGTGCCAGCAGCCCGACAGGGAGCTCCTACAATGAGCAGTTCTTC.

The chain is built from TRBV6-1 and TRBJ1-5; D call uncertain. The germline V gene encodes CDR1 MNHNS and CDR2 SASEGT. V gave up 6 bases and J gave up 11 bases, with 23 bases separating them. The length of the CDR3 is 15 residues. CDR3 sequence reads: CASRNLGKEDSSQHF. The CDR3 DNA sequence: TGTGCCAGCAGGAACCTTGGAAAGGAGGATTCGTCCCAGCATTTT.

The chain couples TRBV5-4 to TRBJ2-5; TRBD2 agrees at 7 bases. Germline loops: CDR1 SGHNT, CDR2 YYREEE (reference sequence). This CDR3 comprises 13 residues. Trimming cost V 2 bases and J 4 bases; bases outside gene matches: 2. The DNA of the CDR3 is TGTGCCAGCAGCTTTCGGACTAGAGAGACCCAGTACTTC. It yields the protein CASSFRTRETQYF.

The CDR3: CASAKRDSTDTQYF. As DNA, the CDR3 is TGTGCCAGCGCTAAGCGGGACTCCACAGATACGCAGTATTTT. V is TRBV2 and J is TRBJ2-3, with TRBD2 matching over 7 bases. The J segment lost 2 bases and the V segment lost 8 bases, leaving 7 bases of the junction unmatched. This CDR3 has 14 residues. Germline V gene data show CDR1 as SNHLY and CDR2 as FYNNEI.

The V call is TRBV6-5, the J call TRBJ1-1; 11 nucleotides agree with TRBD1. The ends lost 7 bases at V and 7 bases at J; junction bases unmatched: 5. In germline, CDR1 is MNHEY, CDR2 SVGAGI. CDR3 size: 13 residues. The CDR3 here is CASTRTGGGEAFF. Here the CDR3 DNA reads TGTGCCAGCACCCGGACAGGGGGCGGTGAAGCTTTCTTT.

The table lists this clone with a few counts. The chain combines TRBV29-1 with TRBJ2-7; tentatively, D is TRBD1 (5 bases). Germline CDR1 and CDR2: SQVTM and ANQGSEA. V was clipped by 8 bases and J by 4 bases, with 12 bases between them. This CDR3 spans 11 amino acids. CDR3 residues: CSITQGYEQYF. The CDR3 DNA reads as TGCAGCATCACCCAGGGTTACGAGCAGTACTTC.

This clone was found once. The V and J genes are TRBV30 and TRBJ1-1; 7 bases line up with TRBD1. Germline V CDR1 and CDR2: GTSNPN, SVGIG (reference sequence). This CDR3 contains 13 residues. The ends lost 2 bases at V and 4 bases at J; junction bases unmatched: 4. CDR3 nucleotides: TGTGCCTGGAGTTGGGCAGGGGGCACTGAAGCTTTCTTT. Translation gives CAWSWAGGTEAFF.

This rearrangement joins TRBV7-3 to TRBJ1-2; the match to TRBD1 covers 9 bases. The germline gives CDR1 SGHTA, CDR2 FQGTGA. The V gene end was trimmed by 5 bases and the J gene end by 5 bases; junction bases not matched to a gene: 3. This CDR3 region has 13 residues. The CDR3 nucleotides read TGTGCCAGCAGCCTCGACAGGGGGTATGGCTACACCTTC. The encoded protein is CASSLDRGYGYTF. The complete variable domain, with remaining parts taken from reference TRBV7-3 and TRBJ1-2, reads GAGVSQTPSNKVTEKGKYVELRCDPISGHTALYWYRQSLGQGPEFLIYFQGTGAADDSGLPNDRFFAVRPEGSVSTLKIQRTERGDSAVYLCASSLDRGYGYTFGSGTRLTVV.

V gene TRBV4-1 combines with J gene TRBJ1-1, with 9 positions matching TRBD1. Germline lookup yields CDR1 MGHRA and CDR2 YSYEKL. J was trimmed by 10 bases and V by 1 base; bases with no gene match: 10. The CDR3 contains 15 residues. In DNA form, the CDR3 reads TGCGCCAGCAGCCAAGCCGGCACGGGACAGGGCAGAGCTTTCTTT. This translates into CASSQAGTGQGRAFF.

This chain links TRBV6-1 with TRBJ1-1; no clear D. Trimming took 5 bases from V and 4 from J, leaving 17 bases between them. The CDR3 runs to 15 residues. CDR1 is MNHNS, CDR2 SASEGT, per germline. The CDR3 region is CASSKGYGGTTEAFF. CDR3 in DNA: TGTGCCAGCAGTAAAGGGTACGGAGGAACCACTGAAGCTTTCTTT.

As DNA, the CDR3 is TGTGCCACCAGCCCTCAGGGTGACCAGCCCCAGCATTTT. Residues: CATSPQGDQPQHF. J is TRBJ1-5 and V is TRBV15, with D perhaps TRBD1 (5 bases). The length of the CDR3 is 13 residues. The V and J ends lost 5 bases and 7 bases respectively, with 12 bases between them. Germline values: CDR1 LNHNV, CDR2 YYDKDF (reference sequence).

V is TRBV4-2 and J is TRBJ2-3; D is perhaps TRBD2 (7 bases). Germline CDR1 reads LGHNA; CDR2 reads YNFKEQ. The CDR3 consists of 15 residues. Trimming shortened V by 0 bases and J by 4 bases, and 11 bases separated the two germline ends. The CDR3 is CASSQEEGGPDTQYF. In DNA form, the CDR3 reads TGTGCCAGCAGCCAAGAAGAGGGGGGGCCAGATACGCAGTATTTT.

The genes are TRBV7-2 and TRBJ2-5; 11 nucleotides align to TRBD2. Germline V lookup: CDR1 SGHTA, CDR2 FQGNSA. The CDR3 spans 15 residues. J gave up 7 bases and V 5 bases, and 9 bases lay outside the gene matches. CDR3 DNA: TGTGCCAGCAGCCTCAGGACTAGCGGGCCCACGACCCAGTACTTC. Protein product: CASSLRTSGPTTQYF.

This clone was detected only once. The chain recombines TRBV2 with TRBJ1-1; D remains ambiguous. Trimming took off 5 bases at V and 0 bases at J, with 10 bases between the two ends. Germline CDR1 SNHLY, CDR2 FYNNEI. This CDR3 region has 14 residues. As DNA, the CDR3 is TGTGCCAGCAGTTACCGGGGTCTGAACACTGAAGCTTTCTTT. Its protein is CASSYRGLNTEAFF.

The V call is TRBV2, the J call TRBJ2-6; TRBD1 agrees at 7 bases. Germline V gene lookup returns CDR1 SNHLY and CDR2 FYNNEI. The CDR3 runs to 14 residues. V shed 8 bases and J 1 base; nucleotides not matched to a gene: 2. CDR3 sequence: CASRRGSGANVLTF. The CDR3 bases are TGTGCCAGCCGCAGGGGGTCTGGGGCCAACGTCCTGACTTTC.

The count of this clone is one. The chain combines TRBV9 with TRBJ1-1; TRBD1 aligns across 10 bases. The CDR3 is 15 amino acids. With 0 bases clipped from V and 2 bases from J, the junction kept 1 base outside the gene matches. Germline V gene data show CDR1 as SGDLS and CDR2 as YYNGEE. Here the CDR3 reads CASSVGQGANTEAFF. In DNA form, the CDR3 reads TGTGCCAGCAGCGTAGGACAGGGGGCAAACACTGAAGCTTTCTTT.

In this sample, this clone turned up once. The chain links TRBV30 to TRBJ2-6; TRBD1 aligns across 9 bases. Per the germline V gene, CDR1 is GTSNPN and CDR2 is SVGIG (reference sequence). This CDR3 contains 15 residues. V trimming: 5 bases; J trimming: 3 bases; junction bases outside the gene matches: 5. The CDR3 nucleotides read TGTGCCTGGCTACAGGGGGCTCGTGGGGCCAACGTCCTGACTTTC. Its protein product is CAWLQGARGANVLTF. Combining the CDR3 with reference TRBV30 and TRBJ2-6 gives the whole variable domain SQTIHQWPATLVQPVGSPLSLECTVEGTSNPNLYWYRQAAGRGLQLLFYSVGIGQISSEVPQNLSASRPQDRQFILSSKKLLLSDSGFYLCAWLQGARGANVLTFGAGSRLTVL.

This rearrangement joins TRBV5-5 to TRBJ2-4, with 11 bases lining up with TRBD2. This CDR3 is built from 15 residues. V dropped 5 bases and J dropped 5; count of bases not matched to a gene: 6. CDR1 and CDR2 (germline): SGHKS, YYEKEE (reference sequence). CDR3: CASSRLAGNQNIQYF. Here the CDR3 DNA reads TGTGCCAGCAGTCGACTAGCGGGGAACCAAAACATTCAGTACTTC.

This rearrangement joins TRBV5-1 to TRBJ1-1; 7 bases align to TRBD1. The CDR3 covers 13 residues. The junction had 8 bases not matched to a gene; V was cut back by 4 bases and J by 8 bases. Germline lookup yields CDR1 SGHRS and CDR2 YFSETQ. The CDR3 sequence is CASSPGRDREAFF. The CDR3 coding sequence is TGCGCCAGCAGCCCTGGCCGGGACAGAGAAGCTTTCTTT.

The chain has TRBV7-9 and TRBJ1-2; D is perhaps TRBD1 (6 bases). The CDR3 has 13 amino acids. The V gene's germline CDR1 is SEHNR and CDR2 FQNEAQ (reference sequence). Trimming left V 5 bases short and J 4 bases short, with 11 bases between. The CDR3: CASSAAQGYGYTF. CDR3 DNA sequence: TGTGCCAGCAGCGCAGCACAGGGCTATGGCTACACCTTC.

The chain recombines TRBV2 with TRBJ2-7, with TRBD1 matching 12 bases. The germline V gene has CDR1 SNHLY and CDR2 FYNNEI. With 4 bases clipped from V and 2 bases from J, the junction kept 21 bases outside the gene matches. This CDR3 contains 21 residues. CDR3 region: CASSGSKRDRGPAYTPYEQYF. The DNA of the CDR3 is TGTGCCAGCAGTGGGAGCAAGCGGGACAGGGGGCCCGCTTACACACCCTACGAGCAGTACTTC.

The V gene is TRBV5-1, the J gene TRBJ2-5; weak D call: TRBD2 (6 bases). Germline CDR1 reads SGHRS; CDR2 reads YFSETQ. The CDR3 is 13 residues long. The V gene lost 4 bases and the J gene lost 2 bases, with 9 bases spanning the gap. This CDR3 reads CASSGTYQETQYF. CDR3 nucleotides: TGCGCCAGCAGCGGGACTTATCAAGAGACCCAGTACTTC.

The chain carries TRBV18 and TRBJ2-7; no firm D call. The V and J ends lost 3 bases and 3 bases respectively, with 9 bases between them. Germline V gene lookup returns CDR1 KGHSH and CDR2 LQKENI. This CDR3 is 13 amino acids long. The CDR3 loop is CASSPSENYEQYF. In nucleotides, the CDR3 is TGTGCCAGCTCACCTTCCGAGAACTACGAGCAGTACTTC.

The chain couples TRBV11-2 to TRBJ1-1; no reliable D call. This CDR3 has 11 amino acids. Trimming shortened V by 4 bases and J by 3 bases, and 3 bases separated the two germline ends. CDR1 is SGHAT and CDR2 is FQNNGV in the germline V gene. The CDR3 sequence: CASSSYTEAFF. Written as DNA, the CDR3 is TGTGCCAGCAGCTCCTACACTGAAGCTTTCTTT. Drawing the rest from reference TRBV11-2 and TRBJ1-1, the complete variable domain is EAGVAQSPRYKIIEKRQSVAFWCNPISGHATLYWYQQILGQGPKLLIQFQNNGVVDDSQLPKDRFSAERLKGVDSTLKIQPAKLEDSAVYLCASSSYTEAFFGQGTRLTVV.